Presented here are 5 T cell receptor beta chains from one specimen sequenced in a study of blood T cell repertoires in COVID-19. The table came from immunoSEQ multiplex PCR; TCRdb's copy has only in-frame clones and leaves some out. The data hold 150,000 to 200,000 clones, with around 79% observed a single time. The sequenced sample was peripheral blood. The receptors derive from a man aged 55 to 70 with active or convalescent COVID-19.

This rearrangement joins TRBV5-5 to TRBJ2-7; D perhaps matches TRBD1 (6 bases). The germline V gene encodes CDR1 SGHKS and CDR2 YYEKEE (reference sequence). The CDR3 runs 14 residues. The ends were cut back, 2 bases at V and 1 base at J, with 10 bases in the middle. The CDR3 DNA is TGTGCCAGCAGCTTTGGACAGACTTCCTACGAGCAGTACTTC. The encoded protein is CASSFGQTSYEQYF.

The chain combines TRBV4-3 with TRBJ2-1; 8 bases align to TRBD1. CDR3 size: 13 residues. V shed 5 bases and J 8 bases; nucleotides not matched to a gene: 5. CDR1 and CDR2 from the germline V gene are LGHNA and YSLEER. The CDR3 DNA reads as TGCGCCAGCAGCATCCGGACAGGGTATGAGCAGTTCTTC. Protein: CASSIRTGYEQFF.

The J gene is TRBJ2-3, the V gene TRBV19; maybe TRBD2 (6 bases). Trimming took off 5 bases at V and 1 base at J, with 19 bases between the two ends. The germline V gene has CDR1 LNHDA and CDR2 SQIVND (reference sequence). CDR3 length: 17 residues. CDR3 residues: CASSSGPGVAGTDTQYF. DNA of the CDR3: TGTGCCAGTAGTTCAGGCCCGGGGGTAGCGGGCACAGATACGCAGTATTTT.

The J gene is TRBJ2-5, the V gene TRBV28, with 7 bases aligning to TRBD2. This CDR3 contains 14 residues. Losses at the gene ends were 10 bases for V and 2 bases for J; bases not matched to a gene: 10. Germline loops: CDR1 MDHEN, CDR2 SYDVKM. The CDR3 nucleotides are TGTGCCACCTCAGAGGCTAGCGGACAAGAGACCCAGTACTTC. The encoded protein is CATSEASGQETQYF.

The chain combines TRBV30 with TRBJ1-1; weak D call: TRBD1 (5 bases). Germline assignment: CDR1 GTSNPN and CDR2 SVGIG (reference sequence). This CDR3 contains 14 residues. V lost 2 bases and J lost 5, with 15 bases in between. CDR3 amino acids: CAWSSGSGQTEAFF. Written as DNA, the CDR3 is TGTGCCTGGAGTAGTGGGTCAGGGCAGACTGAAGCTTTCTTT.